The 7 T cell receptor beta chains reported below all come from one sample, sequenced in a study of vaccination and CD4 T cells after COVID-19. TCRdb redid the calling of the PCR reads with MiXCR, one entry per CDR3 protein. The sample yields approximately 20,000 distinct CDR3 sequences, about three fifths seen once. This sample comprised CD4+ T cells from blood, obtained before SARS-CoV-2 vaccination. These receptors originate from a human donor who had recovered from COVID-19.

CDR3 sequence reads: CASSIIATSGGTGELFF. The CDR3 nucleotides read TGTGCCAGTAGTATTATTGCTACTAGCGGGGGGACCGGGGAGCTGTTTTTT. The chain recombines TRBV19 with TRBJ2-2; 12 nucleotides agree with TRBD2. With 3 bases clipped from V and 5 bases from J, the junction kept 7 bases outside the gene matches. Germline V lookup: CDR1 LNHDA, CDR2 SQIVND (reference sequence). The CDR3 has 17 amino acids.

The chain joins TRBV20-1 to TRBJ2-3, with 8 bases fitting TRBD1. Losses at the gene ends were 2 bases for V and 1 base for J; bases not matched to a gene: 5. CDR1 and CDR2 from the germline V gene are DFQATT and SNEGSKA (reference sequence). This CDR3 spans 15 amino acids. CDR3 amino acids: CSARSDRGRTDTQYF. The CDR3 coding sequence is TGCAGTGCTAGATCTGACAGGGGCCGCACAGATACGCAGTATTTT.

This chain joins TRBV29-1 and TRBJ2-6; D gene unclear. The V end was cut by 4 bases, the J end by 2 bases, with 3 bases between. The V gene's germline CDR1 is SQVTM and CDR2 ANQGSEA. This CDR3 spans 12 amino acids. CDR3 DNA sequence: TGCAGCGTTGGGGCTGGGGCCAACGTCCTGACTTTC. Translation: CSVGAGANVLTF.

This chain's CDR3 is CASSFSWTGDYGYTF. CDR3 coding DNA: TGCGCCAGCAGCTTTTCCTGGACCGGGGACTATGGCTACACCTTC. The rearrangement links TRBV5-1 to TRBJ1-2; D gene uncertain. The CDR3 spans 15 residues. Trimming removed 2 bases from V and 3 bases from J, with 14 bases in between. Germline V gene lookup returns CDR1 SGHRS and CDR2 YFSETQ.

V gene TRBV7-8 combines with J gene TRBJ1-2; possibly TRBD1 for D (5 bases). CDR1 is SGHVS, CDR2 FQNEAQ, per germline. V was clipped by 5 bases and J by 0 bases, with 7 bases between them. CDR3 length: 13 amino acids. This chain's CDR3 is CASSPDTNYGYTF. The CDR3 bases are TGTGCCAGCAGCCCGGACACTAACTATGGCTACACCTTC. Looking up the rest from reference TRBV7-8 and TRBJ1-2 gives the full variable domain: GAGVSQSPRYKVAKRGQDVALRCDPISGHVSLFWYQQALGQGPEFLTYFQNEAQLDKSGLPSDRFFAERPEGSVSTLKIQRTQQEDSAVYLCASSPDTNYGYTFGSGTRLTVV.

The chain has TRBV28 and TRBJ1-5; D is unresolved. Germline assignment: CDR1 MDHEN and CDR2 SYDVKM. V was clipped by 0 bases and J by 7 bases, with 10 bases between them. The length of the CDR3 is 14 residues. The CDR3 DNA reads as TGTGCCAGCAGTTTATGGAGGGAAGGACAGCCCCAGCATTTT. It translates to CASSLWREGQPQHF. Variable domain in full (rest from reference TRBV28 and TRBJ1-5): DVKVTQSSRYLVKRTGEKVFLECVQDMDHENMFWYRQDPGLGLRLIYFSYDVKMKEKGDIPEGYSVSREKKERFSLILESASTNQTSMYLCASSLWREGQPQHFGDGTRLSIL.

The chain is built from TRBV20-1 and TRBJ1-1, with a tentative D call TRBD1 (6 bases). V gave up 6 bases and J gave up 3 bases, with 17 bases separating them. Looked up from germline, CDR1 is DFQATT and CDR2 is SNEGSKA (reference sequence). The CDR3 contains 14 residues. DNA for the CDR3: TGCAGTGCCCAACGGGGGGGCCCCCACACTGAAGCTTTCTTT. It specifies CSAQRGGPHTEAFF.